This TCR beta chain was sequenced in a study of beta chain features in type 1 diabetes. Germline CDR1 reads MGHDK; CDR2 reads SYGVNS. The V and J ends lost 5 bases and 1 base respectively, with 11 bases between them. The CDR3 sequence is 15 residues long. This clone was seen a few times. The study reverse transcribed the entire isolated RNA, so it sequenced expressed TCRB transcripts. Data came from immunoSEQ multiplex PCR; TCRdb stores just in-frame clones and leaves some out. The sample shows over 500,000 clones, roughly a sixth of them seen only once. The origin of this receptor is a man between 18 and 29 years old in good health. This chain joins TRBV25-1 and TRBJ2-2, with D perhaps TRBD1 (6 bases). Sequenced input: naive CD4+ T cells from blood. The DNA for the CDR3 is TGTGCCAGCAGTAAGCAGGGGATGAACACCGGGGAGCTGTTTTTT. This sequence encodes CASSKQGMNTGELFF.